This paragraph covers one T cell receptor beta chain sequence. Each TRB amplification used roughly 250-550 ng of genomic DNA from blood. BIOMED2 TRB-A/B primer pools were used in multiplex TRB PCR. TCRdb independently ran MiXCR on the multiplex PCR reads; one entry per CDR3 protein. The repertoire includes more than 15,000 distinct CDR3 sequences, 28% of them detected once, and approximately 4.5% sits in the top ten. This record comes from a study of T and B cells in COVID-19 patients. Overall study: Critical illness requiring mechanical ventilation or extracorporeal membrane oxygenation affected about 65% of the 20 active-infection patients.

V lost 0 bases to trimming and J lost 0 bases, with 5 bases between them. In germline, CDR1 is SEHNR, CDR2 FQNEAQ (reference sequence). The CDR3 covers 14 residues. The chain joins TRBV7-9 to TRBJ2-5; possible D gene TRBD2, 5 bases. The sequence was obtained from a human donor who had recovered from COVID-19. The sequencing sample was made of blood. The chain's CDR3 is CASSLARDQETQYF. The CDR3 region has the DNA TGTGCCAGCAGCTTAGCGCGGGACCAAGAGACCCAGTACTTC.